This T cell receptor beta chain comes out of a study of blood T cell repertoires in COVID-19. Study-level information: Whether acute or convalescent, the COVID-19 samples came from the United States, Italy and Spain. T cells, B-cell-depleted T cells, or PBMCs provided the cDNA or gDNA that served as material.

Per the authors' pipeline: Estimation of nucleated cell counts was performed using reference gene primer amplification. Measured with immunoSEQ multiplex PCR; TCRdb has only the in-frame clones, and not every one. V, J and clone size were drawn from that table, and D and trimming were deduced from the DNA. Among approximately 170,000 clones listed, approximately 85% were seen once. Per germline, CDR1 GTSNPN and CDR2 SVGIG (reference sequence). The CDR3 loop spans 18 amino acids. Losses at the gene ends were 3 bases for V and 0 bases for J; bases not matched to a gene: 9. The sequence was obtained from a man between 60 and 70 years old who had recovered from COVID-19. Sequenced input: peripheral blood. This rearrangement joins TRBV30 to TRBJ2-6, with TRBD1 matching over 9 bases. CDR3 sequence reads: CAWSGPDRGFSGANVLTF. The CDR3 DNA sequence: TGTGCCTGGAGCGGACCGGACAGGGGTTTCTCTGGGGCCAACGTCCTGACTTTC.